Following are 9 T cell receptor beta chains from one sample sequenced in a study of T cells in Graves' hyperthyroidism and ophthalmopathy (dated by TCRdb to the late 2010s). Libraries were made using multiplex PCR. This sample was sequenced with an Illumina HiSeq 2000. The TCR beta CDR3 regions were amplified from RNA transcripts. For the first round of RT-PCR on the TCR CDR3, the HTBI primer set was used together with the Qiagen OneStep RT-PCR kit. The raw public data were reprocessed by TCRdb itself: fastp quality trimming at Q25, MiXCR clonotype calling, in-frame beta chains only. CDR3 protein sequences are deduplicated, and each keeps its most common genes and DNA. The sample data list fewer than 700,000 distinct CDR3 sequences, and under 20% of these were observed just once. Of the sample, approximately 15% falls within the top ten clones. Input material: blood. The receptor source for this set is a woman aged 18-35 years with Graves' ophthalmopathy.

This clonotype was seen repeatedly, ten times or more. The chain joins TRBV7-2 to TRBJ1-1; D not resolved. The CDR3 runs to 15 residues. Per germline, CDR1 SGHTA and CDR2 FQGNSA. V shed 4 bases and J shed 2 bases, with 14 bases lying between them. CDR3 in amino acids: CASSSSGARNTEAFF. The DNA for the CDR3 is TGTGCCAGCAGCTCCTCGGGAGCACGTAACACTGAAGCTTTCTTT.

This clonotype was observed at least ten times. The chain uses TRBV27 and TRBJ2-7; 7 bases align to TRBD2. CDR1 MNHEY and CDR2 SMNVEV come from the germline V gene (reference sequence). The CDR3 consists of 14 residues. V was clipped by 7 bases and J by 3 bases; unmatched bases: 9. CDR3 residues: CASNFGGRGYEQYF. The CDR3 bases are TGTGCCAGCAATTTCGGGGGGAGGGGCTACGAGCAGTACTTC.

This clonotype was picked up a small number of times. This sequence joins TRBV10-3 and TRBJ2-7; 9 bases are a match to TRBD2. The CDR3 is 15 amino acids. From germline, CDR1 is ENHRY and CDR2 SYGVKD. With V trimmed by 2 bases and J by 2 bases, 4 bases remained unmatched. The CDR3 sequence is CAISETLAGTYEQYF. The CDR3 DNA reads TGTGCCATCAGTGAGACTCTAGCGGGAACCTACGAGCAGTACTTC.

Here the CDR3 DNA reads TGTGCCAGCAGTTCGCTCGAGTCAATTGGGATCGAGCAGTACTTC. Amino acids: CASSSLESIGIEQYF. The chain is built from TRBV27 and TRBJ2-7, with D unclear. Germline V gene lookup returns CDR1 MNHEY and CDR2 SMNVEV (reference sequence). The V end was cut by 4 bases, the J end by 6 bases, with 19 bases between. The CDR3 covers 15 residues.

This chain uses TRBV27 with TRBJ1-5, with TRBD1 as a possible D gene (6 bases). The length of the CDR3 is 11 residues. Looked up from germline, CDR1 is MNHEY and CDR2 is SMNVEV (reference sequence). V lost 8 bases to trimming and J lost 10 bases, with 12 bases between them. CDR3 nucleotide sequence: TGTGCCAGCGGGGACACCCGTCCCCAGCATTTT. Translating it yields CASGDTRPQHF.

This clonotype was detected many times. The chain carries TRBV20-1 and TRBJ1-1; D is possibly TRBD1 (5 bases). The CDR3 length is 15 residues. CDR1 and CDR2 from the germline V gene are DFQATT and SNEGSKA (reference sequence). V was shortened by 1 base and J by 4 bases, with 16 bases between the two germline ends. The CDR3 spells CSARVGVGSGTEAFF. The CDR3 DNA sequence: TGCAGTGCTAGAGTGGGGGTGGGGTCGGGCACTGAAGCTTTCTTT.

This clonotype was recorded many times. The CDR3 coding sequence is TGTGCCAGCAGTTTGCGGGGATACACTGAAGCTTTCTTT. It specifies CASSLRGYTEAFF. The chain recombines TRBV27 with TRBJ1-1; D unclear. Trimming cost V 3 bases and J 3 bases, with 8 bases left between them. In germline, CDR1 is MNHEY, CDR2 SMNVEV (reference sequence). The CDR3 has 13 amino acids.

This clonotype came up a few times. A junction boundary mismatches the germline segment, possibly from a read error. This rearrangement joins TRBV12-3 or TRBV12-4 to TRBJ1-2; TRBD1 matches 9 bases. This CDR3 is built from 14 residues. CDR3 amino acids: CASTLQGANRGYTF. The CDR3 DNA sequence: TGTGCCAGCACTTTACAGGGGGCAAACCGTGGCTACACCTTC.

Notes on this clonotype: This clone may be a read error of a much larger clone one base away. V usage is TRBV27 and J usage is TRBJ1-4, with unresolved D. The CDR3 extends over 15 amino acids. Looked up from germline, CDR1 is MNHEY and CDR2 is SMNVEV (reference sequence). The chain's CDR3 is CASSSPGLDNEELFF. The CDR3 nucleotides read TGTGCCAGCAGTAGCCCGGGCCTGGATAATGAAGAACTGTTTTTT.